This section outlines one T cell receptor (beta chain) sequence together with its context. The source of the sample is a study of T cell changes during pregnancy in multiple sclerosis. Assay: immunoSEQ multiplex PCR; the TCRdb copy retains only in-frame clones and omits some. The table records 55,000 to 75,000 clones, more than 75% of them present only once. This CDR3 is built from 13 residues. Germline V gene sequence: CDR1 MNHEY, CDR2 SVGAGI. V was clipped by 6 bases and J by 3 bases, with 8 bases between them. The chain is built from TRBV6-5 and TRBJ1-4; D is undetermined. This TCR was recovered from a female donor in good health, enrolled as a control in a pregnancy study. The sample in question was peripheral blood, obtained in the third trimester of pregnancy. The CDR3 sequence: CASRVSANEKLFF. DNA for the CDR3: TGTGCCAGCAGGGTGTCAGCTAATGAAAAACTGTTTTTT.